This paragraph reports one T cell receptor (beta chain). Its matching antigen is unknown. These data originate in a study of shared clonotypes between healthy human individuals. Background on the study: Donors consisted of a couple of women and three men between 18 and 49.

V gave up 1 base and J gave up 6 bases, with 12 bases separating them. Germline V gene sequence: CDR1 PRHDT, CDR2 FYEKMQ (reference sequence). The CDR3 consists of 14 residues. Using immunoSEQ multiplex PCR, the repertoire was profiled, and TCRdb retains in-frame clones only, with some absent. The data contain around 2.3 million clones, 90% to 97% of them singletons. General study results and limits: Clonotypes shared by all four donors outscored non-shared clonotypes in generation probability. Shared across a few donors were 4% to 6% of the naive CD4 clonotypes.

Naive CD4+ cells were CD45RA-selected; the remaining cells were memory. The receptor's source is a man younger than 35 in good health. What was sequenced was naive CD4+ T cells sorted from blood. The sample's subset: CD45RA+ positively selected. The chain has TRBV13 and TRBJ1-1; D is ambiguous. The CDR3 DNA reads as TGTGCCAGCAGCTTAGTCAGCGAGGGCCCTGAAGCTTTCTTT. Amino acids: CASSLVSEGPEAFF.